This record looks at one TCR beta chain sequence and its context. This clonotype was picked up a small number of times. The antigen this receptor binds is unknown. There are no base qualities to consult, and no much larger clone falls within one base. This sample was taken from a study of T cells after yellow fever vaccination (dated by TCRdb to between 2018 and 2021). Study-level background: The SMART-Seq v4 Ultra Low Input RNA kit was used to prepare libraries from fractions with low cell numbers. To track T-cell clones before and after primary and booster YFV17D yellow fever vaccination, bulk TCR alpha and beta repertoires were sequenced longitudinally. Two healthy male donors, one aged 18 to 30 and one aged 30 to 39 years, were included in the cohort. Blood was collected at multiple timepoints before and after primary and secondary immunization, and bulk PBMC replicates and cell subsets were isolated.

The sample's treatment or condition label, decoded: live attenuated yellow fever vaccine strain. A standard Ficoll-Paque protocol was used to isolate PBMCs from peripheral blood. Dynabeads CD4 and CD8 positive selection kits were used to isolate the CD4 and CD8 T-cell fractions. RNA was extracted with TriZol from bulk PBMCs, CD4 and CD8 fractions, and dextramer-positive and dextramer-negative fractions. Study-level results and caveats: After the booster, most clones that had expanded after primary vaccination were detected again (almost 97% of CD4 and around 88% of CD8), suggesting broad maintenance of memory. The secondary T-cell response was found to be weaker but faster than the primary response, with a peak reached on day 5 rather than on day 15. Computational filtering was required because FACS-sorted repertoires could contain abundant contaminating clonotypes from the bulk population. A small share of clonotypes occurred in both CD4 and CD8 compartments, likely arising from convergent recombination. Because only a couple of donors were included in the study, the extent to which the findings can be generalized is limited.

Instrument on record: Illumina NovaSeq 6000. TCR cDNA was synthesized by 5'RACE template switching, through which a universal primer site and unique molecular identifiers were introduced. Priming of cDNA synthesis was performed from both the TCR alpha and TCR beta constant segments. Library amplification involved two PCR steps, and the second step added sample barcodes and sequencing adapters. Libraries were sequenced on Illumina HiSeq 2500 (2x100 bp) or NovaSeq (2x150 bp). The source study handled its data this way. MIGEC was used to demultiplex reads and collapse the reads into UMI consensus sequences, and MiXCR was used for V(D)J alignment. Vaccine-responding clonotypes were identified with edgeR using replicate PBMC samples, with FDR below 0.01 and a log2 fold change above 5 up to day 15 being required. Each bulk clonotype was labeled CD4 or CD8 based on which sequenced repertoire, CD4 or CD8, contained the clonotype at higher abundance. TCRdb took the public reads, trimmed them with fastp at Q25, ran MiXCR for clone calling and kept in-frame beta chains. Rows with one shared CDR3 protein collapse into an entry with the most common genes and DNA. The V and J calls shown here were made by TCRdb, not taken from the authors' results. The sample contains some 160,000 distinct CDR3 sequences, about a tenth of them found a single time. Around 35% of the sample rests with the top ten.

A distance of 16 bases separates the germline ends of V and J, which lose 1 base and 4 bases respectively. The CDR3 holds 15 amino acids from the cysteine to the phenylalanine. The CDR3 DNA has 45 bases and is translated from base 1. CDR1 and CDR2 (DFQATT, SNEGSKA) derive from the germline V gene (reference sequence). This sample comprised CD8+ T cells sorted from PBMCs, obtained 45 days after the yellow fever booster vaccination. This receptor chain uses TRBV20-1 and TRBJ1-2; the D segment could be TRBD1, given 6 matching bases. This receptor was identified in a young man who received the YFV17D yellow fever vaccine. The bases read TGCAGTGCTAGAGTTTCGGGGGCTTTCGGCTATGGCTACACCTTC. It translates to CSARVSGAFGYGYTF.